The 30 T cell receptor beta chains below were found in one sample sequenced in a study of T cell responses to AZD1222 COVID-19 vaccine. Only in-frame clones appear in the TCRdb table, and some are missing; sequencing was by immunoSEQ multiplex PCR. This sample has about 160,000 clones; approximately 90% occur once, and the top ten carry roughly 4.3%. Source: peripheral blood, taken 28 days after the second AZD1222 dose. These receptors all come from an adult who received the AZD1222 COVID-19 vaccine.

The chain links TRBV28 to TRBJ1-2; D may be TRBD1 (5 bases). The length of the CDR3 is 14 residues. V was clipped by 5 bases and J by 0 bases, with 10 bases between them. Germline V gene sequence: CDR1 MDHEN, CDR2 SYDVKM. As DNA, the CDR3 is TGTGCCAGCAGTCGGGGCTCTACTAACTATGGCTACACCTTC. It translates to CASSRGSTNYGYTF.

The J gene is TRBJ2-2, the V gene TRBV4-1; D is possibly TRBD1 (5 bases). V lost 0 bases, J lost 3 bases, and 14 bases lay in between. CDR1 and CDR2 (germline): MGHRA, YSYEKL. The CDR3 has 17 residues. CDR3 sequence (DNA): TGCGCCAGCAGCCAAGAGGAAAGCGACAGAGACACCGGGGAGCTGTTTTTT. Protein: CASSQEESDRDTGELFF.

CDR3 sequence (DNA): TGTGCCAGCAGTGAAGCCAGACGGGTGGCCGGGGAGACCCAGTACTTC. Protein sequence: CASSEARRVAGETQYF. This chain connects TRBV6-1 to TRBJ2-5, with D unclear. V was trimmed by 0 bases and J by 5 bases, leaving 16 bases between them. The CDR3 is 16 residues long. Germline values: CDR1 MNHNS, CDR2 SASEGT.

The chain carries TRBV6-5 and TRBJ2-3, with 7 bases fitting TRBD1. The germline V gene has CDR1 MNHEY and CDR2 SVGAGI. V was clipped by 6 bases and J by 8 bases; unmatched bases: 8. The CDR3 contains 13 residues. The chain's CDR3 is CASRNRGSGTQYF. For the CDR3, the DNA is TGTGCCAGCAGAAACAGGGGTTCGGGTACGCAGTATTTT.

The rearrangement uses TRBV18 and TRBJ1-2, with TRBD1 as a possible D gene (6 bases). V dropped 1 base and J dropped 6 bases, with 6 bases sitting between them. The CDR3 runs to 12 residues. Germline lookup yields CDR1 KGHSH and CDR2 LQKENI. The CDR3 protein is CASSPQGDGYTF. The CDR3 DNA reads TGTGCCAGCTCACCACAGGGGGATGGCTACACCTTC.

This rearrangement joins TRBV7-6 to TRBJ1-1, with unresolved D. The CDR3 totals 11 residues. V lost 5 bases, J lost 6 bases, and 7 bases lay in between. Germline loops: CDR1 SGHVS, CDR2 FNYEAQ. This chain's CDR3 is CASSPGPEAFF. CDR3 coding DNA: TGTGCCAGCAGCCCCGGGCCTGAAGCTTTCTTT.

The J gene is TRBJ2-7, the V gene TRBV7-6; 9 nucleotides agree with TRBD1. The CDR3 runs 15 residues. Trimming took 5 bases from V and 1 from J; bases not matched to a gene: 6. Germline V gene lookup returns CDR1 SGHVS and CDR2 FNYEAQ. CDR3 region: CASSPRQGGSYEQYF. The CDR3 DNA sequence: TGTGCCAGCAGCCCGCGACAGGGGGGGTCCTACGAGCAGTACTTC.

The V gene is TRBV6-5, the J gene TRBJ1-2, with unresolved D. Between the trimmed V and J ends, which lost 5 bases and 4 bases, there was a span of 11 bases. Germline V gene sequence: CDR1 MNHEY, CDR2 SVGAGI. This CDR3 is 13 amino acids long. The CDR3 DNA follows: TGTGCCAGCAGTCCCCTTGGAGGCTATGGCTACACCTTC. Translating it yields CASSPLGGYGYTF.

The rearrangement links TRBV14 to TRBJ1-3; the D gene is possibly TRBD1 (5 bases). This CDR3 comprises 18 residues. The ends were cut back, 3 bases at V and 5 bases at J, with 23 bases in the middle. Germline V gene sequence: CDR1 SGHDN, CDR2 FVKESK. The CDR3 loop reads CASSHPTTRTSLRNTIYF. The CDR3 DNA reads TGTGCCAGCAGCCATCCGACGACGAGGACATCGCTTAGAAACACCATATATTTT.

J is TRBJ1-4 and V is TRBV2; TRBD1 matches at 7 bases. The CDR3 spans 15 residues. V shed 5 bases and J 8 bases; nucleotides not matched to a gene: 11. Germline CDR1 SNHLY, CDR2 FYNNEI. The CDR3 DNA is TGTGCCAGCAGTTTCAGGGGGACGGAATGGGAAAAACTGTTTTTT. This encodes CASSFRGTEWEKLFF.

V gene TRBV5-1 combines with J gene TRBJ1-4; weak D call: TRBD1 (6 bases). This CDR3 contains 15 residues. V was cut by 0 bases and J by 7 bases, with 13 bases left in between. Germline CDR1 is SGHRS and CDR2 is YFSETQ. The CDR3 reads CASSLEGTLGEKLFF. CDR3 nucleotides: TGCGCCAGCAGCTTGGAGGGGACATTGGGTGAAAAACTGTTTTTT.

The V gene is TRBV4-2, the J gene TRBJ1-3; D remains ambiguous. Germline V gene sequence: CDR1 LGHNA, CDR2 YNFKEQ. The CDR3 sequence is 15 residues long. Trimming left V 4 bases short and J 4 bases short, with 14 bases between. The CDR3 region has the DNA TGTGCCAGCAGCCCGATCCGGTCGGACGGAAACACCATATATTTT. Protein: CASSPIRSDGNTIYF.

This sequence joins TRBV9 and TRBJ2-1; 7 nucleotides agree with TRBD1. The CDR3 runs 16 residues. From germline, CDR1 is SGDLS and CDR2 YYNGEE. The V and J ends lost 0 bases and 4 bases, in that order; junction bases with no gene match: 7. DNA of the CDR3: TGTGCCAGCAGCGTAGTCACAGGACAGGCATACAATGAGCAGTTCTTC. It codes for CASSVVTGQAYNEQFF.

The genes are TRBV2 and TRBJ1-2, with unresolved D. CDR1 and CDR2 (germline): SNHLY, FYNNEI. This CDR3 has 13 amino acids. Trimming left V 3 bases short and J 4 bases short, with 9 bases between. The CDR3 region has the DNA TGTGCCAGCAGTGACGCTCGAGGCTATGGCTACACCTTC. As protein: CASSDARGYGYTF. Full variable domain (missing parts from reference TRBV2 and TRBJ1-2): EPEVTQTPSHQVTQMGQEVILRCVPISNHLYFYWYRQILGQKVEFLVSFYNNEISEKSEIFDDQFSVERPDGSNFTLKIRSTKLEDSAMYFCASSDARGYGYTFGSGTRLTVV.

The chain carries TRBV19 and TRBJ1-2; D not resolved. The CDR3 spans 14 residues. Trimming pared 5 bases from V and 0 bases from J, leaving 10 bases between. Germline-derived CDR1 and CDR2 are LNHDA and SQIVND (reference sequence). The CDR3 reads CASSATTANYGYTF. In DNA form, the CDR3 reads TGTGCCAGTAGTGCAACCACAGCTAACTATGGCTACACCTTC.

The rearrangement links TRBV5-4 to TRBJ2-2; TRBD2 matches at 11 bases. Losses at the gene ends were 3 bases for V and 2 bases for J; bases not matched to a gene: 3. The CDR3 length is 16 residues. Germline CDR1 SGHNT, CDR2 YYREEE (reference sequence). CDR3 sequence (DNA): TGTGCCAGCAGCTCCCTAGCGGGGGGAAACACCGGGGAGCTGTTTTTT. Protein product: CASSSLAGGNTGELFF.

This chain connects TRBV6-5 to TRBJ2-5; TRBD1 matches at 9 bases. V gave up 6 bases and J gave up 1 base; unmatched junction bases: 6. CDR1 is MNHEY and CDR2 is SVGAGI in the germline V gene. The CDR3 extends over 15 amino acids. The CDR3 sequence: CASSRGTGLQETQYF. CDR3 coding DNA: TGTGCCAGCAGCCGAGGGACAGGGCTCCAAGAGACCCAGTACTTC.

This sequence joins TRBV5-1 and TRBJ2-3, with a tentative D call TRBD1 (6 bases). Germline CDR1 SGHRS, CDR2 YFSETQ. The V gene lost 1 base and the J gene lost 6 bases, with 18 bases spanning the gap. This CDR3 region has 16 residues. CDR3 bases: TGCGCCAGCAGCTTGCGTCTACAGGGCCAGGGGGATACGCAGTATTTT. It encodes CASSLRLQGQGDTQYF.

The chain carries TRBV10-3 and TRBJ2-7, with a weak D call TRBD2 (5 bases). Trimming took 2 bases from V and 0 from J, leaving 17 bases between them. The CDR3 contains 17 residues. Germline CDR1 and CDR2: ENHRY and SYGVKD. This CDR3 is CAISEGLRDTSSYEQYF. The CDR3 nucleotides read TGTGCCATCAGTGAGGGTCTAAGAGATACTAGCTCCTACGAGCAGTACTTC.

This chain uses TRBV6-1 with TRBJ2-5, with TRBD1 as a possible D gene (5 bases). CDR3 length: 14 amino acids. Germline CDR1 MNHNS, CDR2 SASEGT. Trimming left V 1 base short and J 6 bases short, with 12 bases between. As DNA, the CDR3 is TGTGCCAGCAGTGAAGAGGGGTCAGGGAAGACCCAGTACTTC. Translation gives CASSEEGSGKTQYF.

The gene calls are TRBV30 and TRBJ2-1; D uncertain. Germline lookup yields CDR1 GTSNPN and CDR2 SVGIG (reference sequence). The V end lost 2 bases, the J end lost 10 bases, and 9 bases lay between the germline ends. CDR3 size: 11 residues. The CDR3 DNA reads TGTGCCTGGAGTACGGTACGAGAGCAGTTCTTC. Amino acid sequence: CAWSTVREQFF.

The sample holds one count of this clone. The chain links TRBV9 to TRBJ2-7; TRBD1 agrees at 8 bases. This CDR3 spans 14 amino acids. The V gene's germline CDR1 is SGDLS and CDR2 YYNGEE. The ends lost 4 bases at V and 2 bases at J; junction bases unmatched: 5. CDR3 region: CASSPRDRPYEQYF. The CDR3 DNA follows: TGTGCCAGCAGCCCCCGGGACAGGCCCTACGAGCAGTACTTC. The whole variable domain, remainder taken from reference TRBV9 and TRBJ2-7, is DSGVTQTPKHLITATGQRVTLRCSPRSGDLSVYWYQQSLDQGLQFLIQYYNGEERAKGNILERFSAQQFPDLHSELNLSSLELGDSALYFCASSPRDRPYEQYFGPGTRLTVT.

Only a few counts were recorded for this clone. This chain joins TRBV27 and TRBJ1-3; the match to TRBD1 covers 9 bases. With 4 bases clipped from V and 3 bases from J, the junction kept 4 bases outside the gene matches. CDR1 is MNHEY, CDR2 SMNVEV, per germline (reference sequence). CDR3 length: 15 amino acids. CDR3 loop: CASSSEGQGGNTIYF. For the CDR3, the DNA is TGTGCCAGCAGTTCCGAGGGACAGGGTGGAAACACCATATATTTT.

The genes are TRBV30 and TRBJ2-1, with a tentative D call TRBD2 (6 bases). The CDR3 has 11 amino acids. Germline V CDR1 and CDR2: GTSNPN, SVGIG (reference sequence). Trimming pared 7 bases from V and 10 bases from J, leaving 14 bases between. DNA for the CDR3: TGTGCCTACCCCGGGGGTGGAGAGCAGTTCTTC. The encoded protein is CAYPGGGEQFF. Full variable domain (remainder filled in from reference TRBV30 and TRBJ2-1): SQTIHQWPATLVQPVGSPLSLECTVEGTSNPNLYWYRQAAGRGLQLLFYSVGIGQISSEVPQNLSASRPQDRQFILSSKKLLLSDSGFYLCAYPGGGEQFFGPGTRLTVL.

V gene TRBV7-2 combines with J gene TRBJ2-5, with D unclear. V was pared by 3 bases and J by 0 bases, with 8 bases between. This CDR3 spans 14 amino acids. Germline V lookup: CDR1 SGHTA, CDR2 FQGNSA. The CDR3 region is CASSFGGNQETQYF. The CDR3 DNA follows: TGTGCCAGCAGCTTTGGTGGGAACCAAGAGACCCAGTACTTC.

This clone was detected only once. The chain is built from TRBV30 and TRBJ1-5; the match to TRBD1 covers 7 bases. Germline CDR1 reads GTSNPN; CDR2 reads SVGIG (reference sequence). Trimming removed 2 bases from V and 1 base from J; junction bases left unmatched: 5. The CDR3 length is 15 residues. The CDR3 region has the DNA TGTGCCTGGAGTCGCATGGGACAGAGCAATCAGCCCCAGCATTTT. Its translation: CAWSRMGQSNQPQHF.

The chain links TRBV6-5 to TRBJ2-2, with unresolved D. Trimming removed 8 bases from V and 4 bases from J, with 11 bases in between. The CDR3 extends over 13 amino acids. Germline values: CDR1 MNHEY, CDR2 SVGAGI. Written as DNA, the CDR3 is TGTGCCAGCCGCCCGGGCCTCACCGGGGAGCTGTTTTTT. It yields the protein CASRPGLTGELFF.

The chain has TRBV7-2 and TRBJ2-3; D remains ambiguous. Germline loops: CDR1 SGHTA, CDR2 FQGNSA. The CDR3 sequence is 19 residues long. V was clipped by 5 bases and J by 2 bases, with 26 bases between them. The CDR3: CASSKKDIRHNPLTDTQYF. CDR3 nucleotide sequence: TGTGCCAGCAGCAAAAAGGATATCCGGCATAATCCCCTCACAGATACGCAGTATTTT.

The sample holds one count of this clone. This chain joins TRBV18 and TRBJ1-1, with D unresolved. The V gene lost 0 bases and the J gene lost 0 bases, with 14 bases spanning the gap. Germline CDR1 is KGHSH and CDR2 is LQKENI. The CDR3 is made up of 17 amino acids. The CDR3 nucleotides read TGTGCCAGCTCACCACCGGGAAGGACCGGGATGAACACTGAAGCTTTCTTT. Residues: CASSPPGRTGMNTEAFF.

The chain is built from TRBV12-5 and TRBJ2-7, with D maybe TRBD2 (6 bases). Germline V gene sequence: CDR1 LGHNT, CDR2 FRNRAP. The CDR3 length is 13 residues. The V gene lost 1 base and the J gene lost 7 bases, with 11 bases spanning the gap. The CDR3 sequence is CASGLDGRGEQYF. The DNA for the CDR3 is TGTGCTAGTGGTTTGGACGGCCGGGGGGAGCAGTACTTC.